Listed here are 30 T cell receptor beta chains from one sample, sequenced in a study of PD-1 blockade in classical Hodgkin lymphoma. No patient escaped relapse after autologous stem cell transplantation, and brentuximab vedotin exposure varied. Profiled with immunoSEQ multiplex PCR; TCRdb holds only in-frame clones, not every one. The sample has roughly 60,000 clones, 88% seen once. The input for sequencing was peripheral blood mononuclear cells (PBMCs), taken before the second cycle of nivolumab. The receptor source for this set is a human donor with classical Hodgkin lymphoma.

The chain links TRBV2 to TRBJ2-2, with 12 bases that match TRBD2. The CDR3 consists of 17 residues. The germline V gene has CDR1 SNHLY and CDR2 FYNNEI. The V gene end was trimmed by 8 bases and the J gene end by 4 bases; junction bases not matched to a gene: 11. This CDR3 is CASRRLAGEGGTGELFF. CDR3 nucleotides: TGTGCCAGCCGGAGACTAGCGGGGGAGGGCGGCACCGGGGAGCTGTTTTTT.

V and J are TRBV5-1 and TRBJ1-6, with D uncertain. The CDR3 extends over 13 amino acids. CDR1 is SGHRS, CDR2 YFSETQ, per germline. V was clipped by 0 bases and J by 9 bases, with 7 bases between them. The CDR3 reads CASSLDSGSPLHF. CDR3 coding DNA: TGCGCCAGCAGCTTGGACAGCGGTTCACCCCTCCACTTT.

DNA of the CDR3: TGTGTGGGTCGGAGGGGGTCCTACAATGAGCAGTTCTTC. This encodes CVGRRGSYNEQFF. The genes are TRBV30 and TRBJ2-1; D could derive from TRBD1 or TRBD2 (6 bases each). Germline CDR1 reads GTSNPN; CDR2 reads SVGIG (reference sequence). The CDR3 totals 13 residues.

The CDR3 protein is CAWSQGTSYEQYF. The CDR3 DNA follows: TGTGCCTGGAGCCAAGGGACTAGCTACGAGCAGTACTTC. The genes are TRBV30 and TRBJ2-7; 8 nucleotides match TRBD2. The CDR3 loop spans 13 amino acids. V lost 3 bases to trimming and J lost 3 bases; unmatched junction nucleotides: 4. The germline CDR1 and CDR2 sequences are GTSNPN and SVGIG (reference sequence). Variable domain in full (rest from reference TRBV30 and TRBJ2-7): SQTIHQWPATLVQPVGSPLSLECTVEGTSNPNLYWYRQAAGRGLQLLFYSVGIGQISSEVPQNLSASRPQDRQFILSSKKLLLSDSGFYLCAWSQGTSYEQYFGPGTRLTVT.

This clone was seen a few times. The V call is TRBV2, the J call TRBJ1-5; D uncertain. V dropped 6 bases and J dropped 4 bases, with 10 bases sitting between them. Germline V gene data show CDR1 as SNHLY and CDR2 as FYNNEI. This CDR3 is built from 13 residues. The DNA of the CDR3 is TGTGCCAGCAGGCTGTTTGGGAATCAGCCCCAGCATTTT. Protein product: CASRLFGNQPQHF.

This clone showed up just a few times. The genes are TRBV28 and TRBJ2-1; D not resolved. This CDR3 is 10 amino acids long. V gave up 5 bases and J gave up 10 bases, with 6 bases separating them. Germline V CDR1 and CDR2: MDHEN, SYDVKM. The DNA of the CDR3 is TGTGCCAGCAGTGACCAGGAGCAGTTCTTC. This gives the protein CASSDQEQFF.

This chain joins TRBV29-1 and TRBJ2-1; D not certain. Germline CDR1 SQVTM, CDR2 ANQGSEA. V dropped 6 bases and J dropped 7 bases, with 7 bases sitting between them. This CDR3 is built from 10 residues. The CDR3 spells CSVVTNEQFF. CDR3 DNA sequence: TGCAGCGTGGTAACAAATGAGCAGTTCTTC.

This clone has only a few counts. The chain is built from TRBV6-6 and TRBJ2-1; TRBD1 matches 11 bases. Losses at the gene ends were 5 bases for V and 9 bases for J; bases not matched to a gene: 9. The CDR3 is 15 amino acids. Germline V CDR1 and CDR2: MNHNY, SVGAGI (reference sequence). The CDR3: CASSPEGQGEGEQFF. The DNA for the CDR3 is TGTGCCAGCAGTCCCGAGGGACAGGGGGAGGGTGAGCAGTTCTTC.

V and J are TRBV5-1 and TRBJ2-5; 9 nucleotides line up with TRBD1. Per the germline V gene, CDR1 is SGHRS and CDR2 is YFSETQ. This CDR3 is 16 amino acids long. After removal of 4 bases from V and 1 base from J, the junction contained 8 bases not matched to a gene. The CDR3 reads CASSVGQGTFQETQYF. CDR3 DNA sequence: TGCGCCAGCAGCGTAGGACAGGGGACTTTCCAAGAGACCCAGTACTTC.

The J gene is TRBJ1-1, the V gene TRBV18; a weak D match, TRBD1 (5 bases). V lost 2 bases and J lost 2, with 9 bases in between. Germline-derived CDR1 and CDR2 are KGHSH and LQKENI. The CDR3 is made up of 14 amino acids. Here the CDR3 DNA reads TGTGCCAGCTCACCAGGGACTACCAACACTGAAGCTTTCTTT. Protein sequence: CASSPGTTNTEAFF.

This sequence joins TRBV7-9 and TRBJ1-5; D remains ambiguous. The V end lost 4 bases, the J end lost 4 bases, and 8 bases lay between the germline ends. The length of the CDR3 is 13 residues. Germline V CDR1 and CDR2: SEHNR, FQNEAQ (reference sequence). The CDR3 DNA is TGTGCCAGCAGCTCTGGGCAAAATCAGCCCCAGCATTTT. This translates into CASSSGQNQPQHF.

The chain has TRBV7-9 and TRBJ2-2; D call uncertain. Trimming cost V 3 bases and J 4 bases, with 15 bases left between them. Germline V gene sequence: CDR1 SEHNR, CDR2 FQNEAQ (reference sequence). There are 16 residues in the CDR3. The CDR3 DNA reads as TGTGCCAGCAGCTTTTTCACTTTCCGCGGCACCGGGGAGCTGTTTTTT. It codes for CASSFFTFRGTGELFF. The full variable domain, completed using reference TRBV7-9 and TRBJ2-2, is DTGVSQNPRHKITKRGQNVTFRCDPISEHNRLYWYRQTLGQGPEFLTYFQNEAQLEKSRLLSDRFSAERPKGSFSTLEIQRTEQGDSAMYLCASSFFTFRGTGELFFGEGSRLTVL.

The chain employs TRBV5-5 and TRBJ2-5; 8 nucleotides match TRBD1. V lost 1 base and J lost 4; bases outside the gene matches: 6. The CDR3 runs 15 residues. The germline V gene encodes CDR1 SGHKS and CDR2 YYEKEE (reference sequence). The CDR3 DNA follows: TGTGCCAGCAGCTTGCAGGGGGCTCTAGCAGAGACCCAGTACTTC. Protein: CASSLQGALAETQYF. The entire variable domain, with the rest obtained from reference TRBV5-5 and TRBJ2-5, is as follows: DAGVTQSPTHLIKTRGQQVTLRCSPISGHKSVSWYQQVLGQGPQFIFQYYEKEERGRGNFPDRFSARQFPNYSSELNVNALLLGDSALYLCASSLQGALAETQYFGPGTRLLVL.

This clone was counted a few times. J is TRBJ2-7 and V is TRBV6-5, with 12 bases lining up with TRBD1. The trim removed 4 bases at V and 7 bases at J, leaving 11 bases unmatched. This CDR3 has 16 residues. The V gene's germline CDR1 is MNHEY and CDR2 SVGAGI. The CDR3 DNA reads TGTGCCAGCAGTTCCAACAACCGGGACAGGGGGCATGAGCAGTACTTC. Its translation is CASSSNNRDRGHEQYF.

This clone showed up just a few times. This sample includes further DNA sequences coding for the same CDR3. The CDR3 is CASSYSGTGLYGYTF. The DNA for the CDR3 is TGTGCCAGCAGTTACTCAGGGACAGGGCTCTATGGCTACACCTTC. The V call is TRBV6-5, the J call TRBJ1-2; 9 bases agree with TRBD1. Germline V gives CDR1 MNHEY, CDR2 SVGAGI. The CDR3 sequence is 15 residues long. V lost 0 bases, J lost 4 bases, and 3 bases stayed unmatched.

V usage is TRBV2 and J usage is TRBJ1-1, with D perhaps TRBD1 (5 bases). The CDR3 sequence is 15 residues long. Germline assignment: CDR1 SNHLY and CDR2 FYNNEI. The germline V and J ends were trimmed by 3 bases and 0 bases, with 11 bases remaining between them. DNA of the CDR3: TGTGCCAGCAGTGAGTCGCGGACAATGAACACTGAAGCTTTCTTT. This encodes CASSESRTMNTEAFF. Combining the CDR3 with reference TRBV2 and TRBJ1-1 gives the whole variable domain EPEVTQTPSHQVTQMGQEVILRCVPISNHLYFYWYRQILGQKVEFLVSFYNNEISEKSEIFDDQFSVERPDGSNFTLKIRSTKLEDSAMYFCASSESRTMNTEAFFGQGTRLTVV.

V usage is TRBV5-1 and J usage is TRBJ1-4; 7 bases fit TRBD1. CDR3 size: 14 residues. Germline CDR1 SGHRS, CDR2 YFSETQ. The J segment lost 2 bases and the V segment lost 3 bases, leaving 1 base of the junction unmatched. In DNA, the CDR3 is TGCGCCAGCAGCTCGACAGGGACTAATGAAAAACTGTTTTTT. Amino acids: CASSSTGTNEKLFF.

V is TRBV5-6 and J is TRBJ2-7; D unclear. V lost 1 base and J 5 bases, leaving 7 bases between the germline ends. CDR1 SGHDT and CDR2 YYEEEE come from the germline V gene. This CDR3 has 12 amino acids. CDR3 region: CASSLWVDEQYF. In DNA, the CDR3 is TGTGCCAGCAGCTTGTGGGTTGACGAGCAGTACTTC.

The V gene is TRBV6-5, the J gene TRBJ2-1; 7 nucleotides line up with TRBD1. The CDR3 extends over 14 amino acids. The germline gives CDR1 MNHEY, CDR2 SVGAGI. The V gene end was trimmed by 6 bases and the J gene end by 0 bases; junction bases not matched to a gene: 2. The CDR3 DNA sequence: TGTGCCAGCAGACGGGACAGCTCCTACAATGAGCAGTTCTTC. It translates to CASRRDSSYNEQFF.

The V gene is TRBV4-1, the J gene TRBJ1-4, with D possibly matching TRBD1 (5 bases). The V and J ends lost 3 bases and 7 bases respectively, with 12 bases between them. From germline, CDR1 is MGHRA and CDR2 YSYEKL. CDR3 length: 14 residues. The CDR3 coding sequence is TGCGCCAGCAGCCACAGGGAGTTGGGTGAAAAACTGTTTTTT. This translates into CASSHRELGEKLFF.

This clone has only a few counts. This chain joins TRBV9 and TRBJ1-1, with D perhaps TRBD1 (5 bases). CDR1 is SGDLS and CDR2 is YYNGEE in the germline V gene. There are 15 residues in the CDR3. V was pared by 4 bases and J by 4 bases, with 17 bases between. The CDR3 nucleotides read TGTGCCAGCAGCCCTCCGCCCGGGGCGGGCACTGAAGCTTTCTTT. It specifies CASSPPPGAGTEAFF. Complete variable domain (other parts from reference TRBV9 and TRBJ1-1): DSGVTQTPKHLITATGQRVTLRCSPRSGDLSVYWYQQSLDQGLQFLIQYYNGEERAKGNILERFSAQQFPDLHSELNLSSLELGDSALYFCASSPPPGAGTEAFFGQGTRLTVV.

This sequence joins TRBV7-9 and TRBJ1-2; D is undetermined. Germline V lookup: CDR1 SEHNR, CDR2 FQNEAQ (reference sequence). V was trimmed by 5 bases and J by 6 bases, leaving 13 bases between them. The CDR3 length is 13 residues. CDR3 residues: CASSPPKWDGYTF. The CDR3 coding sequence is TGTGCCAGCAGCCCTCCTAAGTGGGATGGCTACACCTTC.

Regarding this clone: Within the sample, other DNA sequences also encode this same CDR3. This chain uses TRBV7-8 with TRBJ1-6; D not certain. Germline values: CDR1 SGHVS, CDR2 FQNEAQ. This CDR3 has 12 residues. V lost 5 bases and J 9 bases, leaving 8 bases between the germline ends. The CDR3 DNA reads TGTGCCAGCAGCCTTCCGGGTTCACCCCTCCACTTT. Translated, it gives CASSLPGSPLHF.

The chain employs TRBV18 and TRBJ2-6; 7 bases fit TRBD1. Germline-derived CDR1 and CDR2 are KGHSH and LQKENI. This CDR3 has 17 residues. The V segment lost 1 base and the J segment 4 bases; nucleotides outside the gene matches: 7. CDR3 amino acids: CASSPRDRVSGANVLTF. The CDR3 DNA sequence: TGTGCCAGCTCACCACGAGACAGGGTTTCCGGGGCCAACGTCCTGACTTTC.

This chain joins TRBV7-9 and TRBJ2-3; 8 bases agree with TRBD1. Germline V gene sequence: CDR1 SEHNR, CDR2 FQNEAQ (reference sequence). After removal of 6 bases from V and 2 bases from J, the junction contained 7 bases not matched to a gene. The CDR3 is made up of 15 amino acids. CDR3 in DNA: TGTGCCAGCAGTTTGGACAGGGAAGCCACAGATACGCAGTATTTT. Amino acid sequence: CASSLDREATDTQYF. Complete variable domain (other parts from reference TRBV7-9 and TRBJ2-3): DTGVSQNPRHKITKRGQNVTFRCDPISEHNRLYWYRQTLGQGPEFLTYFQNEAQLEKSRLLSDRFSAERPKGSFSTLEIQRTEQGDSAMYLCASSLDREATDTQYFGPGTRLTVL.

The V gene is TRBV7-8, the J gene TRBJ1-5; D is unresolved. The CDR3 loop spans 13 amino acids. V shed 5 bases and J shed 4 bases, with 9 bases lying between them. Germline-derived CDR1 and CDR2 are SGHVS and FQNEAQ. The CDR3 bases are TGTGCCAGCAGCCCAGACAATAATCAGCCCCAGCATTTT. Protein product: CASSPDNNQPQHF.

J is TRBJ2-5 and V is TRBV29-1, with 8 bases lining up with TRBD1. Unmatched junction bases numbered 12, after V lost 5 bases and J lost 4 bases. The germline CDR1 and CDR2 sequences are SQVTM and ANQGSEA. The CDR3 contains 15 residues. The DNA for the CDR3 is TGCAGCGTTCCCCCAGCAGGGGGCTACGGAGAGACCCAGTACTTC. It is translated as CSVPPAGGYGETQYF.

The chain has TRBV6-5 and TRBJ2-7; no reliable D call. Per germline, CDR1 MNHEY and CDR2 SVGAGI. Trimming cost V 9 bases and J 6 bases, with 18 bases left between them. The CDR3 has 13 amino acids. The CDR3 is CASRRRTPSEQYF. The CDR3 DNA reads TGTGCCAGTCGCCGGAGAACCCCTAGCGAGCAGTACTTC.

The rearrangement links TRBV5-1 to TRBJ1-5; D gene ambiguous. CDR1 and CDR2 from the germline V gene are SGHRS and YFSETQ. The CDR3 is 13 amino acids. Trimming pared 2 bases from V and 4 bases from J, leaving 7 bases between. CDR3 loop: CASSLAANQPQHF. Here the CDR3 DNA reads TGCGCCAGCAGCTTAGCAGCTAATCAGCCCCAGCATTTT.

The chain employs TRBV30 and TRBJ2-7, with D possibly being TRBD1 (6 bases). V was pared by 0 bases and J by 0 bases, with 12 bases between. In germline, CDR1 is GTSNPN, CDR2 SVGIG (reference sequence). The CDR3 totals 15 residues. The CDR3 DNA sequence: TGTGCCTGGAGTGTACTCCGGACAGACTCCTACGAGCAGTACTTC. Translated, it gives CAWSVLRTDSYEQYF.